This T cell receptor (beta chain) was found in a study of vaccination and CD4 T cells after COVID-19. The overall study: Cellular stimulation was performed using overlapping spike peptides derived from SARS-CoV-2, HCoV-NL63, HCoV-OC43 and HCoV-229E.

Sequencing of cultured CD4+ T cell DNA used the Oncomine TCR Beta short-read assay. Using its own MiXCR run on the PCR reads, TCRdb lists one record per CDR3 protein. The sample carries around 16,000 distinct CDR3 sequences, approximately 35% recorded once. Treatment of the sample: roughly ten-day PBMC culture with coronavirus spike peptide pools or control peptides (ViraFEST assay). Points on this clonotype: Its antigen is unknown.

Germline-derived CDR1 and CDR2 are LNHDA and SQIVND (reference sequence). The CDR3 loop spans 14 amino acids. The sequence derives from a human donor who received a COVID-19 vaccine. The gene calls are TRBV19 and TRBJ2-4, with 9 positions matching TRBD2. Matching the DNA end better, TRBJ2-5 makes the J call doubtful. The sample in question was CD4+ T cells from blood, cultured in vitro, obtained before SARS-CoV-2 vaccination. CDR3 bases: TGTGCCAGTGGCGGGGGGGGAGGAGTAGAGACCCAGTACTTC. It codes for CASGGGGGVETQYF.